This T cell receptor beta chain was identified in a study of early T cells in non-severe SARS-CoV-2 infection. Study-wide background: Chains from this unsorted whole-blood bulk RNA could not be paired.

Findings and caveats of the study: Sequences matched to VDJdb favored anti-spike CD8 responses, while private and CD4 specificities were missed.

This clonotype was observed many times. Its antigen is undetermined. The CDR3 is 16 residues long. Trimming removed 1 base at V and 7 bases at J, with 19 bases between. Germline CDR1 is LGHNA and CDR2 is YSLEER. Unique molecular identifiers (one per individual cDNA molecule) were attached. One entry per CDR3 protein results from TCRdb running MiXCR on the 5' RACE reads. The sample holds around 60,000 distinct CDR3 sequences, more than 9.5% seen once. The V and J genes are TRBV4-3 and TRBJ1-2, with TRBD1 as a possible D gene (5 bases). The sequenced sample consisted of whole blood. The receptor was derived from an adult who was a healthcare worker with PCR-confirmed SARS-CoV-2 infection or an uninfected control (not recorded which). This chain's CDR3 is CASSQGSGTSIRGYTF. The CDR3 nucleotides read TGCGCCAGCAGCCAAGGATCGGGGACGTCAATACGTGGCTACACCTTC.